This is a list of T cell receptor beta chains from one sample in a study of blood T cell repertoires in COVID-19. Sequenced by immunoSEQ multiplex PCR; TCRdb stores in-frame clones only, minus some. The data show about 23,000 clones, with 85% to 95% seen just once and less than 4.5% held by the top ten. The sample consisted of peripheral blood. Every receptor here comes from a woman between 45 and 60 years old with active COVID-19. Each CDR3 is given with its conserved first and last residue. The order of the fields is V gene, J gene, clone size, D gene, CDR3 DNA, CDR3 protein. A D gene is named only where the DNA matches it firmly. Rows may omit the clone size; those that give it use once, few, many or a size class.

V gene: TRBV11-2; J gene: TRBJ2-7; clone size: NA; D gene: NA; CDR3 DNA: TGTGCCAGCAGCTTAGTTGGGACAAACTCCTACGAGCAGTACTTC; CDR3 protein: CASSLVGTNSYEQYF
V gene: TRBV28; J gene: TRBJ1-1; clone size: NA; D gene: TRBD1; CDR3 DNA: TGTGCCAGCAGCGAATCACCGGGACAGGGTAAACCTTTCTTT; CDR3 protein: CASSESPGQGKPFF
V gene: TRBV21-1; J gene: TRBJ1-5; clone size: NA; D gene: NA; CDR3 DNA: TGTGCCAGCAGCAAAGGAATGGACAGGGTAAATCAGCCCCAGCATTTT; CDR3 protein: CASSKGMDRVNQPQHF
V gene: TRBV25-1; J gene: TRBJ1-2; clone size: NA; D gene: NA; CDR3 DNA: TGTGCCAGCAGCATTGGGGCGGCTGGAGGCTACACCTTC; CDR3 protein: CASSIGAAGGYTF
V gene: TRBV11-2; J gene: TRBJ2-3; clone size: NA; D gene: NA; CDR3 DNA: TGTGCCAGCACTCCATTAGCCTTAAGCACAGATACGCAGTATTTT; CDR3 protein: CASTPLALSTDTQYF
V gene: TRBV9; J gene: TRBJ2-3; clone size: NA; D gene: TRBD2; CDR3 DNA: TGTGCCAGCAGCGCCCGGACTAGCGAAAGCACAGATACGCAGTATTTT; CDR3 protein: CASSARTSESTDTQYF
V gene: TRBV28; J gene: TRBJ1-6; clone size: NA; D gene: NA; CDR3 DNA: TGTGCCAGCAGTTTACCGGGGGGTTGGTCCTATAATTCACCCCTCCACTTT; CDR3 protein: CASSLPGGWSYNSPLHF
V gene: TRBV3-1/TRBV3-2; J gene: TRBJ1-2; clone size: NA; D gene: NA; CDR3 DNA: TGTGCCAGCAGTCAAGACTTCTATGGCTACACCTTC; CDR3 protein: CASSQDFYGYTF
V gene: TRBV6-1; J gene: TRBJ1-6; clone size: NA; D gene: TRBD1; CDR3 DNA: TGTGCCAGCAGTGGCGGGACAGGGGGCGGTTTTTATAATTCACCCCTCCACTTT; CDR3 protein: CASSGGTGGGFYNSPLHF
V gene: TRBV4-1; J gene: TRBJ2-7; clone size: NA; D gene: TRBD2; CDR3 DNA: TGCGCCAGCAGCCAAGACGGCGGAACTAGCGGGAAGTACGAGCAGTACTTC; CDR3 protein: CASSQDGGTSGKYEQYF
V gene: TRBV24-1; J gene: TRBJ2-1; clone size: NA; D gene: TRBD1; CDR3 DNA: TGTGCCACCAGTGAAGCCGGGACAGGGGGGACCAATGAGCAGTTCTTC; CDR3 protein: CATSEAGTGGTNEQFF
V gene: TRBV7-9; J gene: TRBJ1-1; clone size: NA; D gene: NA; CDR3 DNA: TGTGCCAGCAGCTTAACACAGAGCAGGGTGGACACTGAAGCTTTCTTT; CDR3 protein: CASSLTQSRVDTEAFF
V gene: TRBV7-2; J gene: TRBJ2-7; clone size: NA; D gene: TRBD1; CDR3 DNA: TGTACCAGCAGCCCATCGGGACAGGGTAGGCACGAGCAGTACTTC; CDR3 protein: CTSSPSGQGRHEQYF
V gene: TRBV6-5; J gene: TRBJ1-2; clone size: NA; D gene: TRBD1; CDR3 DNA: TGTGCCAGCAGGGGGACAGGGGGCTACCATGGCTACACCTTC; CDR3 protein: CASRGTGGYHGYTF
V gene: TRBV6-1; J gene: TRBJ1-6; clone size: once; D gene: NA; CDR3 DNA: TGTGCCAGCAGTGATTGGGACAAGGGAAATTCACCCCTCCACTTT; CDR3 protein: CASSDWDKGNSPLHF
V gene: TRBV27; J gene: TRBJ2-5; clone size: NA; D gene: NA; CDR3 DNA: TGTGCCAGCAGCCCCCGAAGCCGTCAAGAGACCCAGTACTTC; CDR3 protein: CASSPRSRQETQYF
V gene: TRBV4-2; J gene: TRBJ2-7; clone size: NA; D gene: TRBD1; CDR3 DNA: TGTGCCAGCAGCCCACAACTAGGACAGGGTTGGAACGAGCAGTACTTC; CDR3 protein: CASSPQLGQGWNEQYF
V gene: TRBV5-1; J gene: TRBJ2-1; clone size: NA; D gene: NA; CDR3 DNA: TGCGCCAGCAGCTTGGGGCTGGCCGGGGGAGAGTTCTTC; CDR3 protein: CASSLGLAGGEFF
V gene: TRBV11-3; J gene: TRBJ2-4; clone size: NA; D gene: TRBD2; CDR3 DNA: TGTGCCAGCAGCTTAGTTAGCGGGAGGAGGGTCAAAAACATTCAGTACTTC; CDR3 protein: CASSLVSGRRVKNIQYF
V gene: TRBV28; J gene: TRBJ1-2; clone size: NA; D gene: TRBD1; CDR3 DNA: TGTGCCAGCAGTCTAGGGGGCAATAACTATGGCTACACCTTC; CDR3 protein: CASSLGGNNYGYTF
V gene: TRBV7-3; J gene: TRBJ2-4; clone size: NA; D gene: TRBD1; CDR3 DNA: TGTGCCAGCAGCAAGGGGTCCGGGACAGGGGAAAACATTCAGTACTTC; CDR3 protein: CASSKGSGTGENIQYF
V gene: TRBV6-5; J gene: TRBJ2-4; clone size: NA; D gene: TRBD1; CDR3 DNA: TGTGCCAGCAGTTACTCGATGCAGGGGGTCGGCGACATTCAGTACTTC; CDR3 protein: CASSYSMQGVGDIQYF
V gene: TRBV10-2; J gene: TRBJ2-2; clone size: NA; D gene: NA; CDR3 DNA: TGCGCCAGCAGTGGGATCCCGGGACTCCCTAACACCGGGGAGCTGTTTTTT; CDR3 protein: CASSGIPGLPNTGELFF
V gene: TRBV10-1; J gene: TRBJ1-4; clone size: NA; D gene: NA; CDR3 DNA: TGCGCCAGCAGCGGGGACACCAATGAAAAACTGTTTTTT; CDR3 protein: CASSGDTNEKLFF
V gene: TRBV5-4; J gene: TRBJ2-7; clone size: NA; D gene: TRBD2; CDR3 DNA: TGTGCCAGCAGCTTGGCCTCGGGAGGGGAATACGAGCAGTACTTC; CDR3 protein: CASSLASGGEYEQYF
V gene: TRBV9; J gene: TRBJ1-5; clone size: NA; D gene: NA; CDR3 DNA: TGTGCCAGCAGCGACCAAGGCGGACTCCAGCCCCAGCATTTT; CDR3 protein: CASSDQGGLQPQHF
V gene: TRBV5-1; J gene: TRBJ2-2; clone size: NA; D gene: TRBD1; CDR3 DNA: TGCGCCAGCAGCTTGGGGGGGACAGCCGCCGTAGGCCGGCTGGGGGAGCTGTTTTTT; CDR3 protein: CASSLGGTAAVGRLGELFF
V gene: TRBV19; J gene: TRBJ2-3; clone size: NA; D gene: NA; CDR3 DNA: TGTGCCAGTCGCAAAGGGACTGCGGCCACAGATACGCAGTATTTT; CDR3 protein: CASRKGTAATDTQYF
V gene: TRBV9; J gene: TRBJ2-7; clone size: NA; D gene: TRBD2; CDR3 DNA: TGTGCCAGCAGCGCCCATGTAGCGGGAGGGTGGTACGAGCAGTACTTC; CDR3 protein: CASSAHVAGGWYEQYF
V gene: TRBV28; J gene: TRBJ2-1; clone size: NA; D gene: TRBD2; CDR3 DNA: TGTGCCAGCAGTCCCTCAGCGGGAGGAGCCAATGAGCAGTTCTTC; CDR3 protein: CASSPSAGGANEQFF
V gene: TRBV13; J gene: TRBJ1-2; clone size: NA; D gene: TRBD1; CDR3 DNA: TGTGCCAGCAGCTTAGGCCTGTACTGGGACAGGGAGACCTATGGCTACACCTTC; CDR3 protein: CASSLGLYWDRETYGYTF
V gene: TRBV5-1; J gene: TRBJ2-6; clone size: NA; D gene: NA; CDR3 DNA: TGCGCCAGCAGCTTGAAAGACACTGGGGCCAACGTCCTGACTTTC; CDR3 protein: CASSLKDTGANVLTF
V gene: TRBV3-1/TRBV3-2; J gene: TRBJ2-7; clone size: NA; D gene: TRBD2; CDR3 DNA: TGTGCCAGCAGCCAAGATATCGGAGCGGGGCCCCTCTCCTACGAGCAGTACTTC; CDR3 protein: CASSQDIGAGPLSYEQYF
V gene: TRBV4-1; J gene: TRBJ2-7; clone size: NA; D gene: NA; CDR3 DNA: TGCGCCAGCAGCCGCTCCCTAGGCTACGAGCAGTACTTC; CDR3 protein: CASSRSLGYEQYF
V gene: TRBV18; J gene: TRBJ1-4; clone size: NA; D gene: NA; CDR3 DNA: TGTGCCAGCTCACCACGACTGGCCAGAGCAACTAATGAAAAACTGTTTTTT; CDR3 protein: CASSPRLARATNEKLFF
V gene: TRBV19; J gene: TRBJ1-5; clone size: NA; D gene: NA; CDR3 DNA: TGTGCCAGTAGTACCTCACAAAAGACAGGTTGGATGCTTTTT; CDR3 protein: CASSTSQKTGWMLF
V gene: TRBV7-9; J gene: TRBJ2-3; clone size: NA; D gene: NA; CDR3 DNA: TGTGCCAGCAGCTTAGGGAGTTGGGCGGGTTCTAGCACAGATACGCAGTATTTT; CDR3 protein: CASSLGSWAGSSTDTQYF